The rows below give T cell receptor beta chains drawn from one sample of a study of neurological immune-mediated disorders. Each CDR3 protein gets one entry after TCRdb re-called the 5' RACE reads with MiXCR. This sample yields more than 75,000 distinct CDR3 sequences, of which 4% to 6% are seen a single time; roughly 2.2% belongs to the top ten. Sequencing was carried out using PBMCs. The origin of the receptors is a woman in her thirties with multiple sclerosis. Each CDR3 is given with its conserved first and last residue. Each record gives: V gene, J gene, D gene, CDR3 protein. D genes are given only for firm matches.

>TRBV20-1|TRBJ1-5|.
CSALQGNQPQHF
>TRBV12-3/TRBV12-4|TRBJ2-6|.
CASSFGVRGSGANVLTF
>TRBV29-1|TRBJ1-5|TRBD1
CSVTGTGGKTQNF
>TRBV5-1|TRBJ2-1|TRBD1
CASSFGTDLNEQFF
>TRBV3-1|TRBJ1-2|.
CASSLEEGNYGYTF
>TRBV12-3/TRBV12-4|TRBJ2-1|TRBD2
CASSSVAGGLNEQFF
>TRBV20-1|TRBJ2-1|.
CSARGIWRSSYNEQFF
>TRBV20-1|TRBJ1-2|.
CSARVVPGAGGYTF
>TRBV6-5|TRBJ1-6|.
CASGTGRLHF
>TRBV20-1|TRBJ2-5|.
CSAREDKKNLKGETQYF
>TRBV20-1|TRBJ1-1|TRBD1
CSAPGTGDTEAFF
>TRBV12-3/TRBV12-4|TRBJ2-1|.
CASRSGSSYNEQFF
>TRBV6-6|TRBJ1-3|TRBD1
CASTGTGAGNTIYF
>TRBV27|TRBJ2-1|TRBD2
CASRDLWRGGNEQFF
>TRBV12-3/TRBV12-4|TRBJ2-7|.
CASSLSRQGMAGVPLSYEQYF
>TRBV7-3|TRBJ2-3|.
CASSLKVTDTQYF
>TRBV20-1|TRBJ2-1|TRBD1
CSARGGTGYYNEQFF
>TRBV28|TRBJ1-5|TRBD1
CASSLWTGSSNQPQHF
>TRBV5-1|TRBJ2-1|.
CASSLAGPGAYNEQFF
>TRBV20-1|TRBJ2-3|.
CSAMIRGVGTDTQYF
>TRBV20-1|TRBJ2-1|.
CSAPEPAGIEQFF
>TRBV7-2|TRBJ2-1|.
CASSPPVRRVTYNEQFF
>TRBV5-1|TRBJ1-2|.
CASSLDGVAGGYTF
>TRBV20-1|TRBJ2-1|TRBD2
CSARDIVAGFSYNEQFF
>TRBV5-1|TRBJ1-1|.
CASVDTLNTEAFF
>TRBV20-1|TRBJ2-1|TRBD2
CSAIPSGLRWDEQFF
>TRBV4-2|TRBJ2-7|TRBD2
CASSQDRIAGGAGVYF
>TRBV27|TRBJ2-3|.
CASSLQDSTATDTQYF
>TRBV5-1|TRBJ1-1|.
CASSLDPANTEAFF
>TRBV20-1|TRBJ1-1|.
CSAGVIMNTEAFF
>TRBV7-9|TRBJ2-2|.
CASSPRGDNTGELFF
>TRBV12-3/TRBV12-4|TRBJ1-1|.
CASSSGRQANTEAFF
>TRBV12-2|TRBJ2-3|.
CASRSTDTQYF
>TRBV5-1|TRBJ2-1|.
CASSGAASGWDNEQFF
>TRBV10-3|TRBJ2-1|.
CATTGVAYNEQFF
>TRBV10-3|TRBJ2-7|TRBD2
CAISAISGYEQYF
>TRBV7-8|TRBJ2-1|.
CASSLGLGNNEQFF
>TRBV24-1|TRBJ2-1|TRBD1
CATSDRQGGNNEQFF
>TRBV6-5|TRBJ2-2|TRBD1
CASSYSGQDPGELFF
>TRBV5-1|TRBJ2-1|TRBD2
CASSLDPRGAGADEQFF
>TRBV30|TRBJ1-1|TRBD1
CASRGTGSMWAFF
>TRBV5-1|TRBJ2-2|.
CASRREDNTGELFF
>TRBV12-3/TRBV12-4|TRBJ2-3|.
CASSLQEGTDTQYF
>TRBV24-1|TRBJ2-1|TRBD1
CATSDSDRERVNEQFF
>TRBV20-1|TRBJ1-2|.
CSVTTGHGGYTF
>TRBV5-1|TRBJ1-5|.
CASRFGTGNNKTQNF
>TRBV12-3/TRBV12-4|TRBJ2-2|.
CASSPGAGELFF
>TRBV4-1|TRBJ2-7|.
CASSQGPAYEQYF
>TRBV5-5|TRBJ2-7|.
CASSLTTSWTPNYEQYF
>TRBV20-1|TRBJ1-3|.
CSASSGSGNTIYF